This TCR beta chain is from a study of regulatory T cells in long-lasting Graves disease. Study results and limitations: When disease was persistent, TRBV28, TRBJ1-2 and TRBJ2-5 were the favored segments.

In its sample, this clonotype was seen a few times. Its antigen remains unidentified. A far larger clone is one nucleotide away, so this likely arose from a read error. Relying on iRepertoire HTBI primers and Arm-PCR of CDR3 regions, the team built TCR beta libraries. As originally analysed: Detected in the samples were over 60 TRBV and under 15 TRBJ segments. TCRdb called the multiplex PCR reads again in MiXCR, with one record for every CDR3 protein. V and J calls and clone size were set by TCRdb, not the authors. The table has a few hundred thousand distinct CDR3 sequences, approximately 15% seen once; the top ten hold over 7.5%. Documented time point: newly diagnosed GD, antithyroid drugs for less than 3 months. TCR sequences were obtained from RNA taken from PBMCs. The CDR3 is 15 residues long. V was pared by 4 bases and J by 2 bases, with 4 bases of the junction left unmatched. CDR1 is SGHAT, CDR2 FQNNGV, per germline.

A further study also used this sample, focusing on T cells in Graves' hyperthyroidism and ophthalmopathy.

The sequence was obtained from a woman aged 40 to 50 with Graves disease. This rearrangement joins TRBV11-2 to TRBJ2-3; 9 bases line up with TRBD1. This sample comprised peripheral blood mononuclear cells (PBMCs), obtained at new diagnosis, from a patient treated with antithyroid drugs. The CDR3 protein is CASSSGQGNTDTQYF. The CDR3 DNA reads TGTGCCAGCAGCTCCGGACAGGGGAACACAGATACGCAGTATTTT.